Listed below are T cell receptor beta chains from one sample, sequenced in a study of a mutant IDH1 vaccine in newly diagnosed glioma. The antigens of these receptors remain unknown. Using immunoSEQ multiplex PCR, the repertoire was profiled, and TCRdb retains in-frame clones only, with some absent. The sample has under 70,000 clones, approximately 80% seen once. The sequencing here drew on PBMCs, taken from a glioma patient whose treatment included an IDH1 peptide vaccine. These receptor sequences come from a man aged 30-40 years with glioma. Both conserved end residues are part of each CDR3. D genes are given only for firm matches. Clone size is not always given. Where it is, it says once, few, many or a class for expanded clones.

V gene,D gene,clone size,J gene,CDR3 DNA,CDR3 protein
TRBV4-1,NA,NA,TRBJ1-2,TGCGCCAGCAGCCAAGGACCGATTCTACAGGGAGGTAGCGGCTACACCTTC,CASSQGPILQGGSGYTF
TRBV18,NA,NA,TRBJ2-5,TGTGCCAGCTCACCACGTATTACTAGCTCCCAAGAGACCCAGTACTTC,CASSPRITSSQETQYF
TRBV19,NA,NA,TRBJ1-5,TGTGCCAGTCTTGGCGGTACGGGATATATTAGCAATCAGCCCCAGCATTTT,CASLGGTGYISNQPQHF
TRBV5-1,TRBD2,NA,TRBJ2-5,TGCGCCAGCAGCTTGAGGGCTAGCGGGAATAGGCAAGAGACCCAGTACTTC,CASSLRASGNRQETQYF
TRBV29-1,NA,NA,TRBJ2-7,TGCAGCGTCAGGATTGGCCGCTACGAGCAGTACTTC,CSVRIGRYEQYF
TRBV5-1,NA,NA,TRBJ1-1,TGCGCCAGCAGCTTGGTAGGGGAGACTGAAGCTTTCTTT,CASSLVGETEAFF
TRBV5-1,NA,NA,TRBJ2-2,TGCGCCAGCTCCTACCAAGGGCCTTCTAAGGCCGGGGAGCTGTTTTTT,CASSYQGPSKAGELFF
TRBV18,TRBD2,few,TRBJ2-1,TGTGCCAGCTCACCGACTAGCGGGGGGCATCATGAGCAGTTCTTC,CASSPTSGGHHEQFF
TRBV7-8,NA,NA,TRBJ1-6,TGTGCCAGCAGCCCCGGGGATATCAATAATTCACCCCTCCACTTT,CASSPGDINNSPLHF
TRBV5-5,TRBD1,NA,TRBJ2-7,TGTGCCAGCAGCTCGGGACAGAGCTCCTACGAGCAGTACTTC,CASSSGQSSYEQYF
TRBV4-1,NA,NA,TRBJ2-2,TGCGCCAGCAGCCAATTTGCAGGGGACTTCACCGGGGAGCTGTTTTTT,CASSQFAGDFTGELFF
TRBV6-4,TRBD1,NA,TRBJ2-2,TGTGCCAGCAGTGACCGACAGGGCACCGGGGAGCTGTTTTTT,CASSDRQGTGELFF
TRBV7-8,NA,NA,TRBJ2-1,TGTGCCAGCAGCTATAAAAGATTCGGTCGTGATGAGCAGTTCTTC,CASSYKRFGRDEQFF
TRBV5-1,TRBD1,NA,TRBJ1-1,TGCGCCAGCAGGACTGGGACAGCGAACACTGAAGCTTTCTTT,CASRTGTANTEAFF
TRBV10-1,TRBD1,NA,TRBJ2-4,TGCGCCAGCAGCGGACAGGGGGTAGCCAAAAACATTCAGTACTTC,CASSGQGVAKNIQYF
TRBV6-1,TRBD1,NA,TRBJ2-7,TGTGCCAGCCGGGACAGGGGGCCCTACGAGCAGTACTTC,CASRDRGPYEQYF
TRBV4-1,TRBD2,once,TRBJ2-4,TGCGCCAGCAGCCAACTAGCGGGCCAATACCTTACCACGAAAAACATTCAGTACTTC,CASSQLAGQYLTTKNIQYF
TRBV18,NA,NA,TRBJ1-2,TGTGCCAGCTCACCCTTGAAGGACAGCGCCCTTAGGGGCTACACCTTC,CASSPLKDSALRGYTF
TRBV19,NA,few,TRBJ1-5,TGTGCCAGTAGTATAGAACCTGGCAATCAGCCCCAGCATTTT,CASSIEPGNQPQHF
TRBV29-1,NA,NA,TRBJ1-1,TGCAGCGTCGCCCAGAGGTTAGGCACTGAAGCTTTCTTT,CSVAQRLGTEAFF
TRBV2,NA,NA,TRBJ2-2,TGTGCCAGCAAGTCGGGACGGAGGAACACCGGGGAGCTGTTTTTT,CASKSGRRNTGELFF
TRBV7-9,NA,NA,TRBJ2-1,TGTGCCAGCAGCTGGGGTCAGGGGAGTTTCAATGAGCAGTTCTTC,CASSWGQGSFNEQFF
TRBV6-1,NA,NA,TRBJ2-3,TGTGCCAGCACTGTACAGGTTAGCACAGATACGCAGTATTTT,CASTVQVSTDTQYF
TRBV2,NA,NA,TRBJ2-2,TGTGCCAGCTTAGACACCGCGAACACCGGGGAGCTGTTTTTT,CASLDTANTGELFF
TRBV7-9,NA,NA,TRBJ1-6,TGTGCCAGCAGCTTAGTTCAGGGAAACAATTCACCCCTCCACTTT,CASSLVQGNNSPLHF
TRBV4-1,TRBD2,NA,TRBJ2-3,TGCGCCAGCAGCCCCGTCACCTTTGGCGGGGGGGCCCCAGATACGCAGTATTTT,CASSPVTFGGGAPDTQYF
TRBV5-6,NA,NA,TRBJ2-7,TGTGCCAGCAGCTTGAGGGTAATTTACTCCTACGAGCAGTACTTC,CASSLRVIYSYEQYF